These 32 T cell receptor beta chains were sequenced from one sample in a study of radiotherapy plus CTLA-4 blockade in lung cancer (dated by TCRdb to the late 2010s). Library generation was performed with the immunoSEQ multiplex PCR assay. TCRdb stores this immuneACCESS table with in-frame sequences only. Part of the clones is absent; in the studies checked, under half of the shortfall reflects unresolved V genes, and no reason is known for the rest. In all, the sample holds fewer than 65,000 clones, and about four fifths of those were seen once. The ten most abundant clones make up 8.5% to 9% of the sample. The sequences come from peripheral blood, collected from a patient treated with radiotherapy plus ipilimumab. The receptor source for this set is a human donor with non-small cell lung cancer who had a complete response to radiotherapy plus ipilimumab.

The chain recombines TRBV10-3 with TRBJ2-7; D possibly corresponds to TRBD2 (6 bases). This CDR3 comprises 13 residues. Trimming took off 6 bases at V and 0 bases at J, with 9 bases between the two ends. Germline V lookup: CDR1 ENHRY, CDR2 SYGVKD. The CDR3 protein is CAIRAGPSYEQYV. DNA of the CDR3: TGTGCCATCAGGGCGGGACCCTCCTACGAGCAGTACGTC.

This chain joins TRBV5-7 and TRBJ2-1; a weak D match, TRBD2 (5 bases). TRBV5-7 is an ORF, and what it does is uncertain. Between the trimmed V and J ends, which lost 4 bases and 0 bases, there was a span of 11 bases. This CDR3 comprises 15 residues. CDR3 bases: TGTGCCAGCAGCCTATCGGAGGCCTCCTACAATGAGCAGTTCTTC. Translation: CASSLSEASYNEQFF.

V and J are TRBV15 and TRBJ1-2; no firm D call. This CDR3 is 13 amino acids long. Germline lookup yields CDR1 LNHNV and CDR2 YYDKDF (reference sequence). Trimming left V 0 bases short and J 2 bases short, with 4 bases between. CDR3 in DNA: TGTGCCACCAGCAGAGATCCAAACTATGGCTACACCTTC. Residues: CATSRDPNYGYTF.

This clone occurred a few times. This rearrangement joins TRBV5-6 to TRBJ2-1, with 8 bases matching TRBD2. Germline V CDR1 and CDR2: SGHDT, YYEEEE. The CDR3 sequence is 15 residues long. The ends lost 2 bases at V and 9 bases at J; junction bases unmatched: 10. The CDR3 DNA reads as TGTGCCAGCAGCTTAGAGCGGGGGACTTGGGCTGAGCAGTTCTTC. Protein sequence: CASSLERGTWAEQFF. The variable domain in full, completed from reference TRBV5-6 and TRBJ2-1, reads DAGVTQSPTHLIKTRGQQVTLRCSPKSGHDTVSWYQQALGQGPQFIFQYYEEEERQRGNFPDRFSGHQFPNYSSELNVNALLLGDSALYLCASSLERGTWAEQFFGPGTRLTVL.

This clone is termed medium-sized. This chain joins TRBV9 and TRBJ1-3; D might be TRBD1 (6 bases). This CDR3 has 14 residues. The V end lost 0 bases, the J end lost 3 bases, and 7 bases lay between the germline ends. The germline V gene encodes CDR1 SGDLS and CDR2 YYNGEE. CDR3 sequence reads: CASSVGGGGNTIYF. The DNA of the CDR3 is TGTGCCAGCAGCGTAGGAGGGGGTGGAAACACCATATATTTT.

This clone showed up just a few times. This chain uses TRBV30 with TRBJ1-6; D is unclear. V was pared by 3 bases and J by 14 bases, with 14 bases between. Germline V lookup: CDR1 GTSNPN, CDR2 SVGIG (reference sequence). The CDR3 length is 12 residues. Written as DNA, the CDR3 is TGTGCCTGGAGACGATCCTCGGGGTCCCTCCACTTT. Its translation is CAWRRSSGSLHF.

This chain uses TRBV5-4 with TRBJ1-1; 7 nucleotides match TRBD1. Germline V gene lookup returns CDR1 SGHNT and CDR2 YYREEE (reference sequence). This CDR3 is built from 15 residues. J gave up 0 bases and V 4 bases, and 6 bases lay outside the gene matches. Here the CDR3 reads CASSNRDRMNTEAFF. The CDR3 DNA reads TGTGCCAGCAGCAACCGGGACAGAATGAACACTGAAGCTTTCTTT.

The genes are TRBV15 and TRBJ1-4; TRBD1 matches at 11 bases. The germline V gene encodes CDR1 LNHNV and CDR2 YYDKDF (reference sequence). J lost 8 bases, V lost 6 bases, and 14 bases had no gene match. CDR3 length: 17 amino acids. This CDR3 is CATRHLGQGVMGEKLFF. The CDR3 nucleotides are TGTGCCACCAGGCACCTGGGACAGGGGGTCATGGGCGAAAAACTGTTTTTT.

The chain carries TRBV2 and TRBJ1-5; D gene ambiguous. V gave up 7 bases and J gave up 4 bases, with 14 bases separating them. From germline, CDR1 is SNHLY and CDR2 FYNNEI. This CDR3 spans 14 amino acids. CDR3 DNA sequence: TGTGCCAGCACGTTTTGGAGATTAAATCAGCCCCAGCATTTT. This translates into CASTFWRLNQPQHF.

J is TRBJ2-5 and V is TRBV9; 8 bases align to TRBD1. The CDR3 is 16 amino acids. V shed 3 bases, J shed 7 bases, and the junction held 14 bases outside the gene matches. Per germline, CDR1 SGDLS and CDR2 YYNGEE. The CDR3, as DNA: TGTGCCAGCAGCGCCCGACAGGGGTCGGGCCCAGGGACCCAGTACTTC. Amino acid sequence: CASSARQGSGPGTQYF.

The chain carries TRBV15 and TRBJ1-1, with TRBD1 matching over 7 bases. Germline values: CDR1 LNHNV, CDR2 YYDKDF (reference sequence). V gave up 3 bases and J gave up 1 base; unmatched junction bases: 2. The CDR3 spans 14 residues. CDR3 in amino acids: CATSRGQPNTEAFF. CDR3 nucleotides: TGTGCCACCAGCAGGGGACAGCCGAACACTGAAGCTTTCTTT.

This rearrangement joins TRBV18 to TRBJ1-4; 8 bases line up with TRBD1. Germline V gives CDR1 KGHSH, CDR2 LQKENI. V dropped 4 bases and J dropped 5; count of bases not matched to a gene: 3. This CDR3 is 14 amino acids long. CDR3 in DNA: TGTGCCAGCTCACGGGACAGGTCAAATGAAAAACTGTTTTTT. Translation: CASSRDRSNEKLFF.

The chain recombines TRBV25-1 with TRBJ2-1; TRBD1 matches 10 bases. The CDR3 spans 16 residues. V was pared by 3 bases and J by 4 bases, with 6 bases of the junction left unmatched. Germline-derived CDR1 and CDR2 are MGHDK and SYGVNS. The CDR3: CASSDGDRGPYNEQFF. For the CDR3, the DNA is TGTGCCAGCAGTGATGGGGACAGGGGACCTTACAATGAGCAGTTCTTC.

The V call is TRBV4-3, the J call TRBJ2-2; tentatively, D is TRBD2 (6 bases). Trimming pared 0 bases from V and 0 bases from J, leaving 11 bases between. Germline assignment: CDR1 LGHNA and CDR2 YSLEER. The CDR3 contains 17 residues. The CDR3 here is CASSQDHTGANTGELFF. The CDR3 DNA sequence: TGCGCCAGCAGCCAAGATCATACGGGGGCGAACACCGGGGAGCTGTTTTTT.

In regard to this clone: The junction does not match germline at one end; this may be a read error. The rearrangement uses TRBV7-7 and TRBJ2-1, with 9 bases fitting TRBD2. The CDR3 consists of 17 residues. Germline CDR1 SSHAT, CDR2 FNYEAQ (reference sequence). The CDR3 nucleotides read TGTGCTAGCAGCCCTGCTAGCGGGGCTTCCTTCTACAATGAGCAGTTCTTC. Its protein product is CASSPASGASFYNEQFF.

The chain recombines TRBV30 with TRBJ1-3, with 10 bases lining up with TRBD1. The CDR3 length is 19 residues. Per the germline V gene, CDR1 is GTSNPN and CDR2 is SVGIG (reference sequence). With V trimmed by 3 bases and J by 0 bases, 14 bases remained unmatched. The CDR3: CAWSKGQGIFTYSGNTIYF. The CDR3 DNA reads TGTGCCTGGAGCAAGGGACAGGGGATATTCACTTACTCTGGAAACACCATATATTTT.

This clone appeared a few times. The gene calls are TRBV14 and TRBJ2-5; D remains unclear. Per germline, CDR1 SGHDN and CDR2 FVKESK. Between the trimmed V and J ends, which lost 4 bases and 2 bases, there was a span of 11 bases. There are 14 residues in the CDR3. The CDR3 is CASSRFDGQETQYF. Here the CDR3 DNA reads TGTGCCAGCAGCCGTTTTGACGGGCAAGAGACCCAGTACTTC. Complete variable domain (other parts from reference TRBV14 and TRBJ2-5): EAGVTQFPSHSVIEKGQTVTLRCDPISGHDNLYWYRRVMGKEIKFLLHFVKESKQDESGMPNNRFLAERTGGTYSTLKVQPAELEDSGVYFCASSRFDGQETQYFGPGTRLLVL.

The V call is TRBV9, the J call TRBJ2-3, with D perhaps matching TRBD2 (6 bases). Trimming took 6 bases from V and 0 from J, leaving 14 bases between them. CDR3 length: 15 amino acids. The V gene's germline CDR1 is SGDLS and CDR2 YYNGEE. CDR3 amino acids: CASKSGGASTDTQYF. CDR3 in DNA: TGTGCCAGCAAGAGCGGCGGGGCTAGCACAGATACGCAGTATTTT.

V and J are TRBV7-9 and TRBJ2-1; D unresolved. Trimming took 1 base from V and 12 from J, leaving 7 bases between them. There are 11 residues in the CDR3. Germline values: CDR1 SEHNR, CDR2 FQNEAQ (reference sequence). The CDR3 spells CASSLDIRQFF. In nucleotides, the CDR3 is TGTGCCAGCAGCTTAGACATCAGGCAGTTCTTC.

Only a few counts were recorded for this clone. The V gene is TRBV14, the J gene TRBJ2-2; D uncertain. Germline values: CDR1 SGHDN, CDR2 FVKESK. The length of the CDR3 is 14 residues. V lost 4 bases and J 2 bases, leaving 8 bases between the germline ends. The CDR3 loop reads CASSRWQNTGELFF. The CDR3 DNA is TGTGCCAGCAGCCGTTGGCAAAACACCGGGGAGCTGTTTTTT.

The rearrangement links TRBV6-5 to TRBJ1-1, with D possibly matching TRBD1 (6 bases). The CDR3 runs 14 residues. Deletions cut 6 bases from V and 2 bases from J, with 13 bases between. CDR1 and CDR2 from the germline V gene are MNHEY and SVGAGI. The CDR3 sequence is CASRPGTLNTEAFF. The CDR3, as DNA: TGTGCCAGCAGACCGGGGACACTTAACACTGAAGCTTTCTTT.

This sequence joins TRBV2 and TRBJ2-5; 14 bases agree with TRBD2. In germline, CDR1 is SNHLY, CDR2 FYNNEI. The CDR3 is made up of 14 amino acids. Unmatched junction bases numbered 7, after V lost 10 bases and J lost 6 bases. The CDR3 spells CATTGLAGEKTQYF. As DNA, the CDR3 is TGTGCCACTACGGGACTAGCGGGAGAAAAGACCCAGTACTTC. Full variable domain (missing parts from reference TRBV2 and TRBJ2-5): EPEVTQTPSHQVTQMGQEVILRCVPISNHLYFYWYRQILGQKVEFLVSFYNNEISEKSEIFDDQFSVERPDGSNFTLKIRSTKLEDSAMYFCATTGLAGEKTQYFGPGTRLLVL.

The chain is built from TRBV20-1 and TRBJ1-2; unclear D gene. The CDR3 extends over 11 amino acids. Germline V CDR1 and CDR2: DFQATT, SNEGSKA (reference sequence). Trimming pared 3 bases from V and 8 bases from J, leaving 10 bases between. The CDR3 sequence: CSASRQRGYTF. CDR3 in DNA: TGCAGTGCTAGTAGACAACGAGGCTACACCTTC.

The rearrangement uses TRBV9 and TRBJ1-2; a possible D gene is TRBD1 (5 bases). V was clipped by 4 bases and J by 4 bases, with 14 bases between them. The length of the CDR3 is 14 residues. The germline V gene encodes CDR1 SGDLS and CDR2 YYNGEE. The CDR3 sequence: CASSSRRGGYGYTF. The CDR3 DNA is TGTGCCAGCAGCAGCCGTAGGGGTGGCTATGGCTACACCTTC.

The chain is built from TRBV11-3 and TRBJ1-2, with TRBD1 matching over 8 bases. This CDR3 contains 16 residues. J gave up 1 base and V 3 bases, and 7 bases lay outside the gene matches. In germline, CDR1 is SGHNT, CDR2 YENEEA. This chain's CDR3 is CASSFGQGRDNYGYTF. CDR3 in DNA: TGTGCCAGCAGCTTCGGACAGGGCCGGGATAACTATGGCTACACCTTC.

This clone was observed a few times. The chain is built from TRBV30 and TRBJ1-2; D is undetermined. The germline gives CDR1 GTSNPN, CDR2 SVGIG (reference sequence). Deletions cut 2 bases from V and 5 bases from J, with 15 bases between. The CDR3 is made up of 14 amino acids. CDR3 in DNA: TGTGCCTGGAGTCTGGAGAGGAGTCTATATGGCTACACCTTC. It encodes CAWSLERSLYGYTF.

The chain links TRBV6-4 to TRBJ2-3; tentatively, D is TRBD1 (5 bases). Germline CDR1 and CDR2: MRHNA and SNTAGT. CDR3 length: 14 residues. Between the trimmed V and J ends, which lost 0 bases and 1 base, there was a span of 5 bases. The CDR3 sequence is CASSDSTGTDTQYF. The CDR3 DNA reads as TGTGCCAGCAGTGACTCGACAGGCACAGATACGCAGTATTTT.

The chain is built from TRBV5-4 and TRBJ2-3, with D possibly matching TRBD2 (6 bases). Trimming stripped 2 bases from V and 1 base from J, with 14 bases between. This CDR3 is 16 amino acids long. Looked up from germline, CDR1 is SGHNT and CDR2 is YYREEE (reference sequence). The CDR3 here is CASSLPSALGTDTQYF. Written as DNA, the CDR3 is TGTGCCAGCAGCTTACCTAGCGCTCTGGGCACAGATACGCAGTATTTT.

DNA of the CDR3: TGTGCCAGTAGTTTCAGACTAGCGGGAGGCTCCCCCCTAACAGATACGCAGTATTTT. It is translated as CASSFRLAGGSPLTDTQYF. The V and J genes are TRBV19 and TRBJ2-3; TRBD2 matches 13 bases. The ends lost 5 bases at V and 3 bases at J; junction bases unmatched: 14. The CDR3 totals 19 residues. Germline V gives CDR1 LNHDA, CDR2 SQIVND (reference sequence).

In this sample, this clone turned up once. This rearrangement joins TRBV7-2 to TRBJ1-2; D is unclear. Looked up from germline, CDR1 is SGHTA and CDR2 is FQGNSA. V was shortened by 4 bases and J by 0 bases, with 15 bases between the two germline ends. CDR3 length: 16 amino acids. DNA for the CDR3: TGTGCCAGCAGCTATTACGAGGCGGCAGCTAACTATGGCTACACCTTC. It codes for CASSYYEAAANYGYTF. Filled out from reference TRBV7-2 and TRBJ1-2, the complete variable domain reads GAGVSQSPSNKVTEKGKDVELRCDPISGHTALYWYRQSLGQGLEFLIYFQGNSAPDKSGLPSDRFSAERTGGSVSTLTIQRTQQEDSAVYLCASSYYEAAANYGYTFGSGTRLTVV.

V is TRBV5-1 and J is TRBJ2-3, with D tentatively TRBD1 (6 bases). V lost 5 bases, J lost 1 base, and 14 bases lay in between. Germline CDR1 SGHRS, CDR2 YFSETQ. This CDR3 is 15 amino acids long. The CDR3 protein is CASRPQGYGTDTQYF. The CDR3 region has the DNA TGCGCCAGCAGACCCCAGGGGTACGGCACAGATACGCAGTATTTT.

The rearrangement uses TRBV25-1 and TRBJ1-4; 9 bases are shared with TRBD1. V lost 8 bases and J lost 8; bases outside the gene matches: 3. This CDR3 is built from 12 residues. Germline V lookup: CDR1 MGHDK, CDR2 SYGVNS. The CDR3 nucleotides read TGTGCCAGCGGGACAGGGTTGGAAAAACTGTTTTTT. It translates to CASGTGLEKLFF.